Listed here are 20 T cell receptor beta chains from one sample, sequenced in a study of post-analysis software for immune sequencing data. Researchers reported that TCR beta cDNA libraries carried unique molecular identifiers. TCRdb re-called the PCR reads through MiXCR, storing one row per CDR3 protein. The table includes 700,000 to 900,000 distinct CDR3 sequences, 35% to 55% detected once. Notes on the study in general: TRBV segments more frequent in patients than in controls numbered several and included TRBV5-6, TRBV5-1 and TRBV20-1.

The antigens for these receptors are not known. The sequenced material came from blood. Source of these receptors: a girl under 18 with multiple sclerosis.

The V call is TRBV5-1, the J call TRBJ2-3; no clear D gene. The length of the CDR3 is 15 residues. V dropped 5 bases and J dropped 0 bases, with 13 bases sitting between them. In germline, CDR1 is SGHRS, CDR2 YFSETQ. In DNA, the CDR3 is TGCGCCAGCAGGTGGTGGGGAACTAGCACAGATACGCAGTATTTT. Protein product: CASRWWGTSTDTQYF.

This clonotype was recorded a few times. V is TRBV24-1 and J is TRBJ1-5; D ambiguous. Germline CDR1 is KGHDR and CDR2 is SFDVKD. This CDR3 is 12 amino acids long. The ends were cut back, 4 bases at V and 5 bases at J, with 5 bases in the middle. DNA of the CDR3: TGTGCCACCAGTGACCCATATCAGCCCCAGCATTTT. Amino acids: CATSDPYQPQHF.

The chain recombines TRBV28 with TRBJ2-5; maybe TRBD2 (7 bases). This CDR3 is 15 amino acids long. Trimming shortened V by 1 base and J by 5 bases, and 14 bases separated the two germline ends. In germline, CDR1 is MDHEN, CDR2 SYDVKM. The CDR3 sequence: CASSLSTGGLETQYF. For the CDR3, the DNA is TGTGCCAGCAGTTTATCTACGGGGGGCCTGGAGACCCAGTACTTC.

V usage is TRBV20-1 and J usage is TRBJ2-5; 9 bases agree with TRBD2. The better agreement between TRBJ2-7 and the DNA end casts doubt on the J call. Germline V CDR1 and CDR2: DFQATT, SNEGSKA (reference sequence). The CDR3 contains 14 residues. The CDR3 nucleotides are TGCAGTGCTAATCCTAGCGGGACTTGGTACGAGCAGTACTTC. Protein product: CSANPSGTWYEQYF.

The sample holds a few counts of this clonotype. The chain uses TRBV14 and TRBJ2-1; maybe TRBD2 (6 bases). In germline, CDR1 is SGHDN, CDR2 FVKESK. Trimming cost V 0 bases and J 15 bases, with 15 bases left between them. This CDR3 comprises 13 residues. In nucleotides, the CDR3 is TGTGCCAGCAGCCAAGACGCGGGAATCCCCCCGTTCTTC. As protein: CASSQDAGIPPFF.

This clonotype was seen a handful of times. The chain recombines TRBV27 with TRBJ2-1, with TRBD2 as a possible D gene (5 bases). Germline V gene lookup returns CDR1 MNHEY and CDR2 SMNVEV (reference sequence). The CDR3 totals 14 residues. Trimming pared 4 bases from V and 7 bases from J, leaving 14 bases between. The CDR3 region is CASSSDYHGNEQFF. CDR3 nucleotide sequence: TGTGCCAGCAGTTCTGACTACCATGGGAATGAGCAGTTCTTC.

This clonotype was detected a few times. This chain uses TRBV15 with TRBJ2-7, with D unresolved. Per the germline V gene, CDR1 is LNHNV and CDR2 is YYDKDF (reference sequence). The CDR3 consists of 15 residues. Trimming removed 0 bases from V and 6 bases from J, with 15 bases in between. CDR3 bases: TGTGCCACCAGCAGAGAGCGGTGGCAGGTTATCGAGCAGTACTTC. Amino acids: CATSRERWQVIEQYF.

The count of this clonotype is one. The chain employs TRBV6-1 and TRBJ2-6; TRBD2 aligns across 7 bases. V gave up 7 bases and J gave up 1 base; unmatched junction bases: 4. The CDR3 is 15 residues long. Per germline, CDR1 MNHNS and CDR2 SASEGT. The CDR3 DNA is TGTGCCAGCACCACAGCGGGGTCTGGGGCCAACGTCCTGACTTTC. Protein product: CASTTAGSGANVLTF.

About this clonotype: One junction end does not reproduce the germline sequence, and a read error may be involved. The chain combines TRBV18 with TRBJ1-4; TRBD1 is a possible D gene (5 bases). This CDR3 region has 16 residues. Germline CDR1 reads KGHSH; CDR2 reads LQKENI. In nucleotides, the CDR3 is TGTGCCAGCTCACTGGCAGGACATGCAACTAATAAAAAACTGTTTTTT. This translates into CASSLAGHATNKKLFF.

The J gene is TRBJ2-4, the V gene TRBV12-3 or TRBV12-4; possible D gene TRBD1, 6 bases. The last part of the DNA fits TRBJ2-5 better; the J call may be wrong. The CDR3 is made up of 14 amino acids. The CDR3 nucleotides are TGTGCCAGCAGTCCCGGGACATCGAAAGAGACCCAGTACTTC. Amino acids: CASSPGTSKETQYF.

This clonotype appeared a few times. V gene TRBV7-2 combines with J gene TRBJ2-5; no clear D. Germline CDR1 is SGHTA and CDR2 is FQGNSA. CDR3 length: 15 residues. Trimming removed 5 bases from V and 5 bases from J, with 18 bases in between. CDR3 nucleotides: TGTGCCAGCAGCCAAAGAAGCCGGCCTCGGGAGACCCAGTACTTC. Its protein is CASSQRSRPRETQYF.

V usage is TRBV28 and J usage is TRBJ2-7; no clear D gene. CDR3 length: 10 residues. Per germline, CDR1 MDHEN and CDR2 SYDVKM. Trimming left V 7 bases short and J 9 bases short, with 10 bases between. The CDR3 reads CASTNLGQYF. CDR3 nucleotide sequence: TGTGCCAGCACTAACCTCGGGCAGTACTTC.

J is TRBJ2-7 and V is TRBV28; D is unresolved. Between the trimmed V and J ends, which lost 3 bases and 2 bases, there was a span of 8 bases. CDR3 length equals 13 residues. The germline V gene has CDR1 MDHEN and CDR2 SYDVKM. The CDR3 loop reads CASSFIGAYEQYF. The CDR3 DNA reads TGTGCCAGCAGTTTCATCGGCGCCTACGAGCAGTACTTC.

CDR3 sequence reads: CASRLTSGIDTQYF. Written as DNA, the CDR3 is TGTGCCAGCAGACTGACTAGCGGGATAGATACGCAGTATTTT. The chain recombines TRBV12-3 or TRBV12-4 with TRBJ2-3; 11 bases match TRBD2. V shed 6 bases and J 5 bases; nucleotides not matched to a gene: 4. This CDR3 is built from 14 residues.

The chain is built from TRBV4-1 and TRBJ2-2; no clear D. The V and J ends lost 0 bases and 6 bases respectively, with 8 bases between them. Germline-derived CDR1 and CDR2 are MGHRA and YSYEKL. This CDR3 is built from 14 residues. The chain's CDR3 is CASSQDWIPGELFF. DNA of the CDR3: TGCGCCAGCAGCCAAGATTGGATACCCGGGGAGCTGTTTTTT.

The chain links TRBV12-3 or TRBV12-4 to TRBJ2-1; TRBD1 aligns across 7 bases. The CDR3 is 15 amino acids. Trimming removed 3 bases from V and 3 bases from J; junction bases left unmatched: 5. In DNA form, the CDR3 reads TGTGCCAGCAGTTTCCGGGACAGAATCTACAATGAGCAGTTCTTC. As protein: CASSFRDRIYNEQFF.

With regard to this clonotype: One junction end disagrees with the germline gene, perhaps due to a read error. The rearrangement uses TRBV7-9 and TRBJ1-5, with a possible D match to TRBD1 (6 bases). The CDR3 is made up of 14 amino acids. The V gene's germline CDR1 is SEHNR and CDR2 FQNEAQ (reference sequence). The CDR3 loop reads CASSLGQGMQPQHF. As DNA, the CDR3 is TGCGCCAGCAGCTTAGGCCAGGGGATGCAGCCCCAGCATTTT.

V gene TRBV9 combines with J gene TRBJ1-2; maybe TRBD1 (5 bases). V was shortened by 0 bases and J by 8 bases, with 11 bases between the two germline ends. CDR1 SGDLS and CDR2 YYNGEE come from the germline V gene. There are 13 residues in the CDR3. The CDR3 DNA follows: TGTGCCAGCAGCGTAGGCGAAGGGGACGGCTACACCTTC. Its protein is CASSVGEGDGYTF.

This clonotype was observed a handful of times. The J gene is TRBJ2-3, the V gene TRBV20-1, with 7 bases aligning to TRBD1. The junction had 5 bases not matched to a gene; V was cut back by 3 bases and J by 5 bases. Looked up from germline, CDR1 is DFQATT and CDR2 is SNEGSKA (reference sequence). This CDR3 spans 13 amino acids. This chain's CDR3 is CSASQGVGDTQYF. The CDR3, as DNA: TGCAGTGCTAGTCAGGGGGTGGGAGATACGCAGTATTTT.

Concerning this clonotype itself: Mismatch with germline at one junction end may stem from a read error. The genes are TRBV5-1 and TRBJ1-1; 7 bases fit TRBD1. This CDR3 has 16 residues. CDR1 is SGHRS and CDR2 is YFSETQ in the germline V gene. CDR3 protein: CANSWAPGTVNTEAFF. The CDR3, as DNA: TGCGCCAACAGCTGGGCTCCCGGGACAGTAAACACTGAAGCTTTCTTT.